This T cell receptor (beta chain) came from a study of shared clonotypes between healthy human individuals. Study conclusions and caveats: Compared with memory subsets, naive subsets generally had larger estimated richness.

Data came from immunoSEQ multiplex PCR; TCRdb stores just in-frame clones and leaves some out. The profile shows hundreds of thousands of clones, 96% of them singletons. From germline, CDR1 is SGHTA and CDR2 FQGTGA. The CDR3 contains 14 residues. V dropped 3 bases and J dropped 0 bases, with 5 bases sitting between them. Regarding this clone: Its specificity is not known.

The origin of this receptor is a woman in her 30s in good health. Sequenced material: naive CD4+ T cells sorted from blood. Described subset: CD45RA+ positively selected. This sequence joins TRBV7-3 and TRBJ2-2; D might be TRBD1 or TRBD2, each matching 5 bases. The CDR3 DNA reads as TGTGCCAGCAGCTTGGGGGCGAACACCGGGGAGCTGTTTTTT. It codes for CASSLGANTGELFF. The whole variable domain, filled in from reference TRBV7-3 and TRBJ2-2, reads GAGVSQTPSNKVTEKGKYVELRCDPISGHTALYWYRQSLGQGPEFLIYFQGTGAADDSGLPNDRFFAVRPEGSVSTLKIQRTERGDSAVYLCASSLGANTGELFFGEGSRLTVL.